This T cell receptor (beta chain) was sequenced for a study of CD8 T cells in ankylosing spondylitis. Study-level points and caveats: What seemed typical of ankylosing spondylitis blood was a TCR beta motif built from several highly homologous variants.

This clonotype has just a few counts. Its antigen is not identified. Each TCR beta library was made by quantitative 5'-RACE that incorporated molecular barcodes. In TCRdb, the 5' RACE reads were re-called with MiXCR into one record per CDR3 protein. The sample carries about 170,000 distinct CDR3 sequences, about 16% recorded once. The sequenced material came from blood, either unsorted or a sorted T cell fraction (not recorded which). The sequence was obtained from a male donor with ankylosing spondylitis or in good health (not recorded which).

The CDR3 sequence: CASSLVGGPGDTEAFF. CDR3 nucleotides: TGCGCCAGCAGCTTGGTAGGGGGTCCGGGCGACACTGAAGCTTTCTTT. The gene calls are TRBV5-1 and TRBJ1-1, with D possibly being TRBD1 (6 bases). V lost 0 bases to trimming and J lost 3 bases, with 15 bases between them. Germline V gives CDR1 SGHRS, CDR2 YFSETQ. The CDR3 has 16 residues.